This T cell receptor beta chain comes out of a study of cytomegalovirus exposure and HLA in healthy donors. The PCR employed 60 Vbeta primers together with 13 Jbeta primers. Assay: immunoSEQ multiplex PCR; the TCRdb copy retains only in-frame clones and omits some. The sample has tens of thousands of clones. The sequence came from a male donor in good health and CMV-seronegative. Sequencing was carried out using PBMCs.

CDR3 nucleotides: TGCAGTGCTAGAGGAGACGACAGTAGATACTTC. Translating it yields CSARGDDSRYF. This chain joins TRBV20-1 and TRBJ2-5; possibly TRBD1 for D (5 bases). Germline loops: CDR1 DFQATT, CDR2 SNEGSKA (reference sequence). The CDR3 spans 11 residues. Trimming took 1 base from V and 14 from J, leaving 14 bases between them.